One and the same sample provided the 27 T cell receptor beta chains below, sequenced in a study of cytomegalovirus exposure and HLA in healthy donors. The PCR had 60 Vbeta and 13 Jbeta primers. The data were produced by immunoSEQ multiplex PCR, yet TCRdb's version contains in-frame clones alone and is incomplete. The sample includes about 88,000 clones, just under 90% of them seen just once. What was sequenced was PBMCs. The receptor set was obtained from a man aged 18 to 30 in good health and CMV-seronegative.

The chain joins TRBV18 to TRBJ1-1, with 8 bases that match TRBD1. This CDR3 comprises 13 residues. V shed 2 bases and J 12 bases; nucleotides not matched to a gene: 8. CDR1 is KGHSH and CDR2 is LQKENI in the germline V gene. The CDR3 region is CASSPKAGGRSFF. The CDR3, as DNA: TGTGCCAGCTCACCAAAGGCAGGGGGCCGGTCTTTCTTT.

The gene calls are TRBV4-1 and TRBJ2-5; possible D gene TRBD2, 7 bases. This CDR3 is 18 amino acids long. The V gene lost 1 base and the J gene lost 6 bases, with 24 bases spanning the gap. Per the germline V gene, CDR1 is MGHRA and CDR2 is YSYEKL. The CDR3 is CASSQGLMGAGVGKTQYF. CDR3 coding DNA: TGCGCCAGCAGCCAAGGGCTAATGGGGGCGGGAGTCGGGAAGACCCAGTACTTC.

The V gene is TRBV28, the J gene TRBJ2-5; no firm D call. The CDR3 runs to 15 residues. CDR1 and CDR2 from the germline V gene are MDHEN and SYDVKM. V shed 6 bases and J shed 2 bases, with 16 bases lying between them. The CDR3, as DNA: TGTGCCAGCAGGAGGCTTGGCGGTCCGCAAGAGACCCAGTACTTC. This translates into CASRRLGGPQETQYF.

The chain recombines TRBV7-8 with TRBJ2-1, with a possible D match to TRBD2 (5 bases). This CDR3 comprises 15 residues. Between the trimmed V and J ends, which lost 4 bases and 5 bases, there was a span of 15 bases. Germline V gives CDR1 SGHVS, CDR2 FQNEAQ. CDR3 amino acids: CASSSTRAGNNEQFF. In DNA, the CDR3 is TGTGCCAGCAGCTCAACTAGGGCCGGGAACAATGAGCAGTTCTTC.

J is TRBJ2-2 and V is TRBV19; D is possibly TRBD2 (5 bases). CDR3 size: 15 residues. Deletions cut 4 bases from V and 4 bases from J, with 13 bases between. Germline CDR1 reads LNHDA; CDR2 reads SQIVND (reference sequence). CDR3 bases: TGTGCCAGTAGTAGTGGAGGACTGGGCACCGGGGAGCTGTTTTTT. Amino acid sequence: CASSSGGLGTGELFF.

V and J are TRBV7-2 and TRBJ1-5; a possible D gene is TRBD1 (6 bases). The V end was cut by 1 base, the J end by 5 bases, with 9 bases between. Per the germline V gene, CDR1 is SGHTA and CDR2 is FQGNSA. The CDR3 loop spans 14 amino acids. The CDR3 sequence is CASSLGDRYQPQHF. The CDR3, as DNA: TGTGCCAGCAGCTTAGGAGACAGGTATCAGCCCCAGCATTTT.

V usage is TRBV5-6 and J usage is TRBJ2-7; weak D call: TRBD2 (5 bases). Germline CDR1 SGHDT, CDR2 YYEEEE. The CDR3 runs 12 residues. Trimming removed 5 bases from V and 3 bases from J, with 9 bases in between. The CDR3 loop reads CASRTNSYEQYF. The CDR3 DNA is TGTGCCAGCAGGACTAACAGCTACGAGCAGTACTTC.

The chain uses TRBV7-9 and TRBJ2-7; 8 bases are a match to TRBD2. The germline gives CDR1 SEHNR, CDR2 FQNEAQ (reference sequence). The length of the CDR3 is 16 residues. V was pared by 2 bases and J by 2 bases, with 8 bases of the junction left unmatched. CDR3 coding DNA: TGTGCCAGCAGCTTAATCCTAGCGGGCGAACCCTACGAGCAGTACTTC. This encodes CASSLILAGEPYEQYF.

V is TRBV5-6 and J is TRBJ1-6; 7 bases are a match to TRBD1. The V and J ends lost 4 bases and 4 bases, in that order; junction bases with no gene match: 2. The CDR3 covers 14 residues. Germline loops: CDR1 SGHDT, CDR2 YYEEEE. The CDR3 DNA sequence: TGTGCCAGCAGCCGACAGGGATATAATTCACCCCTCCACTTT. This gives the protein CASSRQGYNSPLHF.

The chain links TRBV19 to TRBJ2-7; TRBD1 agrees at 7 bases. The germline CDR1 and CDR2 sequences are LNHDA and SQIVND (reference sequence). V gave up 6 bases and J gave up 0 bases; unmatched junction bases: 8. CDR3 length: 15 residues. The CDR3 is CASRSTTGSSYEQYF. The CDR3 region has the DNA TGTGCCAGTAGATCGACGACAGGGAGCTCCTACGAGCAGTACTTC.

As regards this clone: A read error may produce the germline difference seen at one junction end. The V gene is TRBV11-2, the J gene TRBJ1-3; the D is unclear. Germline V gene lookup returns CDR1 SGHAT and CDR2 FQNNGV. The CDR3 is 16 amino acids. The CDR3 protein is CASSLYLGSSGNTIYF. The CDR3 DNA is TGTGCCAGCAGCTTATATTTGGGCAGCTCTGGGAACACCATATATTTT.

In DNA form, the CDR3 reads TGTGCCAGCAGCTTGGTACAGGGATCCTACGAGCAGTACTTC. It specifies CASSLVQGSYEQYF. The chain joins TRBV5-6 to TRBJ2-7; perhaps TRBD1 as D (6 bases). The V gene's germline CDR1 is SGHDT and CDR2 YYEEEE. This CDR3 is built from 14 residues. V was trimmed by 0 bases and J by 1 base, leaving 8 bases between them.

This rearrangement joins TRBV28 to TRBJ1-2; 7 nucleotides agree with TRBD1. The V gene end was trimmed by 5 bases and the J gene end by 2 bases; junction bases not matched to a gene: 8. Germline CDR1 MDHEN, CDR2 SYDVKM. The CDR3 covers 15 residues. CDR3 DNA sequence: TGTGCCAGCAGTCCTTCGACAGGGCTCAACTATGGCTACACCTTC. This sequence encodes CASSPSTGLNYGYTF.

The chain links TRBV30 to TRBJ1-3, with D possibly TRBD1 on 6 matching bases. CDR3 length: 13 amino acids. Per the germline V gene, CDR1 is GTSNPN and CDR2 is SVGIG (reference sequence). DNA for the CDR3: TGTGCGTCCCACAGGGAGGGTGGAAACACCATATATTTT. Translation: CASHREGGNTIYF.

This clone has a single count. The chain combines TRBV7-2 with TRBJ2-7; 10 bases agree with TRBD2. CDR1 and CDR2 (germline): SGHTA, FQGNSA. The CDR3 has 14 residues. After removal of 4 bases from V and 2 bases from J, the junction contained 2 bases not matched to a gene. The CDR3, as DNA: TGTGCCAGCAGCTCTAGCGGGGGCCCCTACGAGCAGTACTTC. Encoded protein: CASSSSGGPYEQYF.

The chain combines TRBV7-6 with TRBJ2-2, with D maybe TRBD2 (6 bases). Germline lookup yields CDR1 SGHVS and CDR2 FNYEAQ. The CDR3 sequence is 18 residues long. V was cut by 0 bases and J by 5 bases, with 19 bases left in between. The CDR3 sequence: CASSLATRGLLGTGELFF. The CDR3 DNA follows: TGTGCCAGCAGCTTAGCGACTAGAGGGTTGTTAGGTACCGGGGAGCTGTTTTTT.

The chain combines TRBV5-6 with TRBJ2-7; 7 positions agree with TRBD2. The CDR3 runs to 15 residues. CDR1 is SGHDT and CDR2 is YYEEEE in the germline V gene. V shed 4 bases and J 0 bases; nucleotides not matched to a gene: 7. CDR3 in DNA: TGTGCCAGCAGCCTGCAGAGGACTAGCTCCTACGAGCAGTACTTC. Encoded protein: CASSLQRTSSYEQYF.

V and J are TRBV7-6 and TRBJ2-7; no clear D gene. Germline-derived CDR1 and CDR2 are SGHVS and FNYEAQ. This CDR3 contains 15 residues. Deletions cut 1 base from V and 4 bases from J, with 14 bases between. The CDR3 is CASSLGPEEVYEQYF. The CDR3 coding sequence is TGTGCCAGCAGCTTAGGCCCAGAGGAAGTGTACGAGCAGTACTTC.

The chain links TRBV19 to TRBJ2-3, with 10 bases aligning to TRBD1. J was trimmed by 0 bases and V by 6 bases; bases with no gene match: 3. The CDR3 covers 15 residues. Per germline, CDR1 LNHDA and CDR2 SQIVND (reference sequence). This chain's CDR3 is CASRDRGRSTDTQYF. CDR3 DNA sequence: TGTGCCAGTAGAGACAGGGGGCGCAGCACAGATACGCAGTATTTT. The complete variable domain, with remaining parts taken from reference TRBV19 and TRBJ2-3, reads DGGITQSPKYLFRKEGQNVTLSCEQNLNHDAMYWYRQDPGQGLRLIYYSQIVNDFQKGDIAEGYSVSREKKESFPLTVTSAQKNPTAFYLCASRDRGRSTDTQYFGPGTRLTVL.

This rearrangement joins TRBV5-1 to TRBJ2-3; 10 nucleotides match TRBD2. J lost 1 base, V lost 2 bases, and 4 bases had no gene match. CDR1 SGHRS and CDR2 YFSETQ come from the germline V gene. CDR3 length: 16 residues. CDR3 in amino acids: CASSFASGSGTDTQYF. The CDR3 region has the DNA TGCGCCAGCAGCTTCGCTAGCGGGAGTGGCACAGATACGCAGTATTTT.

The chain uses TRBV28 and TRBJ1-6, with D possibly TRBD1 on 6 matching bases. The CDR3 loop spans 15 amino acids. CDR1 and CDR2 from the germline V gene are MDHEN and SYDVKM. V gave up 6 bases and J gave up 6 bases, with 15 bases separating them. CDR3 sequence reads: CASRERGAGNSPLHF. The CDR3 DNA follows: TGTGCCAGCAGGGAACGGGGGGCTGGTAATTCACCCCTCCACTTT.

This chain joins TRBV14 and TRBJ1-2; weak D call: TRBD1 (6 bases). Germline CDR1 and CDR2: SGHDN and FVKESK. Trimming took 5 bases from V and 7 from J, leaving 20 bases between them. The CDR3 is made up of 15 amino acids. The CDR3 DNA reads TGTGCCAGCAGCGGGGACATCCTCAAGAGGGGTGGCTACACCTTC. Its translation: CASSGDILKRGGYTF.

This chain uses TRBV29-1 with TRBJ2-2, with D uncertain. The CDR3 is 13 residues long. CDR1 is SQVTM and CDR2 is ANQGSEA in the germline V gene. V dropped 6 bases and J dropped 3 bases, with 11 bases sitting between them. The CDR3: CSVPGLYTGELFF. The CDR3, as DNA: TGCAGCGTACCGGGTTTATACACCGGGGAGCTGTTTTTT.

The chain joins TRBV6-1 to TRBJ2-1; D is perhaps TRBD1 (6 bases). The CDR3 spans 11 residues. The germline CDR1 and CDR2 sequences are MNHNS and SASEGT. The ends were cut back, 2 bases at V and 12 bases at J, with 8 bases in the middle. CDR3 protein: CASSERGGQFF. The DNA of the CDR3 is TGTGCCAGCAGTGAACGAGGGGGGCAGTTCTTC.

The CDR3 DNA is TGTGCCAGCAGCGCCGGGGGGAGCTCCTACGAGCAGTACTTC. Translation gives CASSAGGSSYEQYF. This sequence joins TRBV7-6 and TRBJ2-7; TRBD2 matches 7 bases. V trimming: 5 bases; J trimming: 0 bases; junction bases outside the gene matches: 4. The CDR3 consists of 14 residues. CDR1 SGHVS and CDR2 FNYEAQ come from the germline V gene.

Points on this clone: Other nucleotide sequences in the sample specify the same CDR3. The CDR3 loop reads CATSRDQGASEQYF. CDR3 DNA sequence: TGTGCCACCAGCAGAGATCAGGGTGCGTCCGAGCAGTACTTC. This rearrangement joins TRBV15 to TRBJ2-7, with D perhaps TRBD1 (5 bases). The germline V and J ends were trimmed by 0 bases and 6 bases, with 12 bases remaining between them. The CDR3 spans 14 residues. Germline loops: CDR1 LNHNV, CDR2 YYDKDF (reference sequence).

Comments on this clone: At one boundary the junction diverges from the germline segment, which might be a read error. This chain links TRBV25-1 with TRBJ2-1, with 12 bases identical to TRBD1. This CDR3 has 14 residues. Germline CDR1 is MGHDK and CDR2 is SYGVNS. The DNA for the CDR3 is TGTGCCGGCAGCGGGGACAGGGGGCTGGATGAGCAGTTCTTC. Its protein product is CAGSGDRGLDEQFF.